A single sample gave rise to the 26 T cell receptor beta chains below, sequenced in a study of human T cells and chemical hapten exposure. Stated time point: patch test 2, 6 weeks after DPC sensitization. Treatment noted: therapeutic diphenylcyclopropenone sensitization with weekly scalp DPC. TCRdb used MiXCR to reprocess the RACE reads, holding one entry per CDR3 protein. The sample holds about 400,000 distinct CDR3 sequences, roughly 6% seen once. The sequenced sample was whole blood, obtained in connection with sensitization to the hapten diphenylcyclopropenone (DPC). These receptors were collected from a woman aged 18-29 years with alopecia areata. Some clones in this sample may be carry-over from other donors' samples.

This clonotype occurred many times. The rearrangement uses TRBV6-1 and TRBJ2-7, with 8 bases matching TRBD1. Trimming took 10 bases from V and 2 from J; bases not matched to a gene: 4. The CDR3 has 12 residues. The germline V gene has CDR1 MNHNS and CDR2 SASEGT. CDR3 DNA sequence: TGTGCCACCATGACAGGGGCCTACGAGCAGTACTTC. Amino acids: CATMTGAYEQYF.

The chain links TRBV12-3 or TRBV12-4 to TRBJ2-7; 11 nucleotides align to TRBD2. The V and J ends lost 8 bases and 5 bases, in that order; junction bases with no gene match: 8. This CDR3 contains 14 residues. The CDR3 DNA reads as TGTGCCAGCGGCCCGACTAGCGGGGTCCACGAGCAGTACTTC. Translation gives CASGPTSGVHEQYF.

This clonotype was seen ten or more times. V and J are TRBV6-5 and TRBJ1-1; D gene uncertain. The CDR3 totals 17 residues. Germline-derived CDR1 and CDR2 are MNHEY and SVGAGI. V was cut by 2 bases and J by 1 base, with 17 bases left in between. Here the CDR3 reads CASSYPSAPGRNTEAFF. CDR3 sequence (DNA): TGTGCCAGCAGTTACCCCTCCGCTCCGGGGAGGAACACTGAAGCTTTCTTT.

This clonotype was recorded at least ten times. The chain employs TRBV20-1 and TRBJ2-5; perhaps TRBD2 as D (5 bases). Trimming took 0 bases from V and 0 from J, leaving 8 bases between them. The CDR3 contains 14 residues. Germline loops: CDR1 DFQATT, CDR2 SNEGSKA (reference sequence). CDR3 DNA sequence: TGCAGTGCTAGAGATTACGGGGACCAAGAGACCCAGTACTTC. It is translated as CSARDYGDQETQYF.

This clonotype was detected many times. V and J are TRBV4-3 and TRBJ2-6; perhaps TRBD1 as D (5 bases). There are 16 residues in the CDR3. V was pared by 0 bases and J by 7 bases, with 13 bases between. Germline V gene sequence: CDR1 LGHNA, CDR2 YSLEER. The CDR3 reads CASSQDTGTFANVLTF. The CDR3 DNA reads TGCGCCAGCAGCCAAGATACAGGAACCTTCGCCAACGTCCTGACTTTC.

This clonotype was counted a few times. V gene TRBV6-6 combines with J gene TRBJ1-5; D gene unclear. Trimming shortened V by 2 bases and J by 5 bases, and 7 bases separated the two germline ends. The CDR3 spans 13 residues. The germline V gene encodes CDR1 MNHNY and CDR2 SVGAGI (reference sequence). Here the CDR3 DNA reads TGTGCCAGCAGTTACCCCGGGTATCAGCCCCAGCATTTT. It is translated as CASSYPGYQPQHF.

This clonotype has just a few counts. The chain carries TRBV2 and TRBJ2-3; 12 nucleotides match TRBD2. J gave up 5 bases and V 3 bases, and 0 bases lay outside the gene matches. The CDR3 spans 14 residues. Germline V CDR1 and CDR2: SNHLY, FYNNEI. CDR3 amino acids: CASSETSGGDTQYF. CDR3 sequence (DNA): TGTGCCAGCAGTGAGACTAGCGGGGGAGATACGCAGTATTTT.

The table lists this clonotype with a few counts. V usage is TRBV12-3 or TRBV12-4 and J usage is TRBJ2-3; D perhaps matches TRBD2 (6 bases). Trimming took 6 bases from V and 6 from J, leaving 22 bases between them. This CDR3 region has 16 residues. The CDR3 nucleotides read TGTGCCAGCAGGGCGGGGCGACTAGAACAAAGGGATACGCAGTATTTT. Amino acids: CASRAGRLEQRDTQYF.

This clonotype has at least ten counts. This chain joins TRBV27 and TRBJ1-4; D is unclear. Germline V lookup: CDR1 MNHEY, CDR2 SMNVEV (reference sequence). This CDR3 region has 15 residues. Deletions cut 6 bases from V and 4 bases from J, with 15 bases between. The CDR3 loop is CASSSGASFNEKLFF. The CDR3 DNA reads TGTGCCAGCAGCTCCGGCGCCAGCTTTAATGAAAAACTGTTTTTT. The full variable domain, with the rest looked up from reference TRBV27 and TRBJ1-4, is EAQVTQNPRYLITVTGKKLTVTCSQNMNHEYMSWYRQDPGLGLRQIYYSMNVEVTDKGDVPEGYKVSRKEKRNFPLILESPSPNQTSLYFCASSSGASFNEKLFFGSGTQLSVL.

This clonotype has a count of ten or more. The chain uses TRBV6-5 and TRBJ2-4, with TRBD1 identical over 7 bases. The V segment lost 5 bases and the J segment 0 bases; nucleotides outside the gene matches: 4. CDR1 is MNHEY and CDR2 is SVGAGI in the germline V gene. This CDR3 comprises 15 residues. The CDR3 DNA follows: TGTGCCAGCAGTACAGGGGTCCTAGCCAAAAACATTCAGTACTTC. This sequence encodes CASSTGVLAKNIQYF.

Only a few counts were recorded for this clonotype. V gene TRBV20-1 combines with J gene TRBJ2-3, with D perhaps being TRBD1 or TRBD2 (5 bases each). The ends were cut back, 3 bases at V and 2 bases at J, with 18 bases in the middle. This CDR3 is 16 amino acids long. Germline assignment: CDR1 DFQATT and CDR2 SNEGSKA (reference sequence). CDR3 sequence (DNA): TGCAGTGCTAGGGGGCTAGCTCATTCAACCACAGATACGCAGTATTTT. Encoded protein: CSARGLAHSTTDTQYF.

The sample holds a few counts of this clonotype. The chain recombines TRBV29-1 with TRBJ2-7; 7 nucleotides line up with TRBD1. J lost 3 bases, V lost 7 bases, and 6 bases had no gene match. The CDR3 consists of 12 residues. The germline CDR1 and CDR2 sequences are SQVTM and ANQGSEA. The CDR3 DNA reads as TGCAGCGCCTCGAGGGACAGCTACGAGCAGTACTTC. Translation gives CSASRDSYEQYF.

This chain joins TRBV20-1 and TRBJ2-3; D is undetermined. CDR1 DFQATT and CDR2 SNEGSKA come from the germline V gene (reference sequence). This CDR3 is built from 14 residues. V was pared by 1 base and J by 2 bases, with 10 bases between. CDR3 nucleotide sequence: TGCAGTGCTAGAGTATCCCTCTACACAGATACGCAGTATTTT. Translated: CSARVSLYTDTQYF.

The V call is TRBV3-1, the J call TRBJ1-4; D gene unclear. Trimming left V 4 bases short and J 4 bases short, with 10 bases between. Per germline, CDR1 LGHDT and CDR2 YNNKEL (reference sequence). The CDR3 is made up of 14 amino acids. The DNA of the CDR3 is TGTGCCAGCAGCCGACTCGAGGTTAATGAAAAACTGTTTTTT. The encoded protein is CASSRLEVNEKLFF.

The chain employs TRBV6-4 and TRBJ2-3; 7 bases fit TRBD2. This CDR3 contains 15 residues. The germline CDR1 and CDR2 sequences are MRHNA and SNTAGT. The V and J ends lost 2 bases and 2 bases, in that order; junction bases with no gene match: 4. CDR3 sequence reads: CASSDEAGNTDTQYF. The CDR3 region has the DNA TGTGCCAGCAGTGACGAAGCGGGAAACACAGATACGCAGTATTTT.

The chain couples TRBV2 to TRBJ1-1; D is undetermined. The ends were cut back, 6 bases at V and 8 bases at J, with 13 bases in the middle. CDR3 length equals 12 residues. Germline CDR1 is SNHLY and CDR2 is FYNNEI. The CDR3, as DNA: TGTGCCAGCAGATCCAGGAAGGGAGAAGCTTTCTTT. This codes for CASRSRKGEAFF.

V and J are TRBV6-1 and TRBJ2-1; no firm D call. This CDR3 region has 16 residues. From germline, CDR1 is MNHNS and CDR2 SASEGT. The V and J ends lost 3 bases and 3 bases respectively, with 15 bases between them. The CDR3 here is CASSDNLGGYYNEQFF. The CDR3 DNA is TGTGCCAGCAGTGATAATCTCGGTGGATACTACAATGAGCAGTTCTTC.

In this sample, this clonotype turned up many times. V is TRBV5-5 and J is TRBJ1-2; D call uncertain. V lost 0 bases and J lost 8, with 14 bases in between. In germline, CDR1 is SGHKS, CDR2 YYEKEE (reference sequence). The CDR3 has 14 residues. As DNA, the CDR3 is TGTGCCAGCAGCTTGGCTACAAGGGCTGACGGCTACACCTTC. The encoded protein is CASSLATRADGYTF.

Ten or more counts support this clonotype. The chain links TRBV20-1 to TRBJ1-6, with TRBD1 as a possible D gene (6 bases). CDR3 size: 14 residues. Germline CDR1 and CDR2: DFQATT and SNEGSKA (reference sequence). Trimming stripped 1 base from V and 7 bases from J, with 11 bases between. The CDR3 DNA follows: TGCAGTGCTAGAGTGGGGACATGGAATTCACCCCTCCACTTT. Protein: CSARVGTWNSPLHF.

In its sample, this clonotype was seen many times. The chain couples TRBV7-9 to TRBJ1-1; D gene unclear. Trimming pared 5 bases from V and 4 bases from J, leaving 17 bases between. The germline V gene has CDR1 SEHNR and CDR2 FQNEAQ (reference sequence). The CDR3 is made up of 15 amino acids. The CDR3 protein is CASSPLEGVGTEAFF. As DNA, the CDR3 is TGTGCCAGCAGCCCCCTTGAGGGCGTAGGCACTGAAGCTTTCTTT.

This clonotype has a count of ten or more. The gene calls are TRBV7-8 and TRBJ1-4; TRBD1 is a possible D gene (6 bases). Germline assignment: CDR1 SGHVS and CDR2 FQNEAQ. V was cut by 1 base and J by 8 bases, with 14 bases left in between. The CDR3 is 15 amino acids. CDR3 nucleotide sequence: TGTGCCAGCAGCTTAGATTCGGGGGCGAGGGAAAAACTGTTTTTT. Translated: CASSLDSGAREKLFF.

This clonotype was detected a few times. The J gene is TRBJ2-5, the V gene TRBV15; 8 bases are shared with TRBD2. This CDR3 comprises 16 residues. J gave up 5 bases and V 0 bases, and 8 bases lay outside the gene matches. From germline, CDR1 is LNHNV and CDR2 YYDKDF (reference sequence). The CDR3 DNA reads TGTGCCACCAGCAGAGAGAAACGGGGGGGCCGTGAGACCCAGTACTTC. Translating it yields CATSREKRGGRETQYF.

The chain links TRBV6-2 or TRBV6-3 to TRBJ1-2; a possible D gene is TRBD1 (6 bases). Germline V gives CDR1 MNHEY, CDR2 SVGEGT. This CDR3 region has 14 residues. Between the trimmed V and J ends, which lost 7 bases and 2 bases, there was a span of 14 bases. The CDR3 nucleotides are TGTGCCAGCACCACTCTAACAGGGAACTATGGCTACACCTTC. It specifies CASTTLTGNYGYTF.

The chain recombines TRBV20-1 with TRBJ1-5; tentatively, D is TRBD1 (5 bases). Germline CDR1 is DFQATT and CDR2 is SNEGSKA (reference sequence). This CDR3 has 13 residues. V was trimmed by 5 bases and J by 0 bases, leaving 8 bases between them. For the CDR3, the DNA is TGCAGTGCTGGGGGTCATAGCAATCAGCCCCAGCATTTT. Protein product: CSAGGHSNQPQHF.

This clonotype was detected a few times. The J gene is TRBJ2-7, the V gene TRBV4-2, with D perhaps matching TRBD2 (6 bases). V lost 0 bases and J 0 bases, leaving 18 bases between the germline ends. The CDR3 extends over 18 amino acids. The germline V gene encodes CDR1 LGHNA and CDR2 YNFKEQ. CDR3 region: CASSQEEEGLGLSYEQYF. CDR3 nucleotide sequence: TGTGCCAGCAGCCAAGAAGAGGAGGGCCTGGGTCTCTCCTACGAGCAGTACTTC.

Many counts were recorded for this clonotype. The CDR3 DNA sequence: TGTGCCAGCAGCCAAGATCCAGCCTCTGGGGCCAACGTCCTGACTTTC. Its translation: CASSQDPASGANVLTF. This chain links TRBV3-1 with TRBJ2-6; no clear D gene. The V and J ends lost 0 bases and 0 bases respectively, with 6 bases between them. The CDR3 runs 16 residues. In germline, CDR1 is LGHDT, CDR2 YNNKEL (reference sequence).